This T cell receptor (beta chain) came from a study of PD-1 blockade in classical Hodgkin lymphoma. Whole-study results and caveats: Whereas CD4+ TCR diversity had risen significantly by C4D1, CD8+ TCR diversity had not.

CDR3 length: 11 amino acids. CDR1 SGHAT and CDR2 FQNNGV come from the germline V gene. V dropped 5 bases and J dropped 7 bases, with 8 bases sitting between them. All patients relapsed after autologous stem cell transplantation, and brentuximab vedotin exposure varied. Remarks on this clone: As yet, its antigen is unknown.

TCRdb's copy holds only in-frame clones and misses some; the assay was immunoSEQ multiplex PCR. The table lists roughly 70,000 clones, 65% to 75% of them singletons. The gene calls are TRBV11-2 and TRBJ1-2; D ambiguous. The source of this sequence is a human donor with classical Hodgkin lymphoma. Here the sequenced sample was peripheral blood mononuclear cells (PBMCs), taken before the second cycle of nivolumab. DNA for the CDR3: TGTGCCAGCAGCCCGAGAGGTGGCTACACCTTC. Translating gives CASSPRGGYTF.